Shown below are 21 T cell receptor beta chains from a single sample sequenced in a study of early T cells in non-severe SARS-CoV-2 infection. TCRdb re-analysed the 5' RACE reads in MiXCR, keeping a single row per CDR3 protein. The sample consists of tens of thousands of distinct CDR3 sequences, over 3.5% of them appearing once. The sequenced material came from whole blood. The origin of the receptors is an adult who was a healthcare worker with PCR-confirmed SARS-CoV-2 infection or an uninfected control (not recorded which).

In its sample, this clonotype was seen many times. The chain joins TRBV20-1 to TRBJ2-5; TRBD2 aligns across 11 bases. CDR1 is DFQATT and CDR2 is SNEGSKA in the germline V gene (reference sequence). The CDR3 runs 16 residues. J was trimmed by 3 bases and V by 4 bases; bases with no gene match: 10. This chain's CDR3 is CSATASGRRREETQYF. The CDR3 nucleotides read TGCAGTGCTACCGCTAGCGGGAGGAGGAGAGAAGAGACCCAGTACTTC.

The table lists this clonotype with many counts. V and J are TRBV7-2 and TRBJ2-7, with 12 bases fitting TRBD2. CDR1 and CDR2 (germline): SGHTA, FQGNSA. V lost 5 bases, J lost 1 base, and 3 bases stayed unmatched. The CDR3 covers 15 residues. CDR3: CASSATSGSSYEQYV. In DNA form, the CDR3 reads TGTGCCAGCAGCGCGACTAGCGGGAGTTCCTACGAGCAGTACGTC.

This clonotype turned up a few times. The J gene is TRBJ2-1, the V gene TRBV19, with D maybe TRBD1 (7 bases). The CDR3 is 14 residues long. The V gene's germline CDR1 is LNHDA and CDR2 SQIVND (reference sequence). V was pared by 7 bases and J by 1 base, with 11 bases between. The CDR3 spells CASTQGGSYNEQFF. The DNA for the CDR3 is TGTGCCAGTACGCAGGGGGGTTCCTACAATGAGCAGTTCTTC.

This clonotype was counted many times. The J gene is TRBJ2-5, the V gene TRBV20-1; 10 positions agree with TRBD2. There are 15 residues in the CDR3. Germline values: CDR1 DFQATT, CDR2 SNEGSKA (reference sequence). After removal of 3 bases from V and 4 bases from J, the junction contained 8 bases not matched to a gene. The CDR3 region has the DNA TGCAGTGCTAGTTTGGCTAGCGGGGGTGGAGAGACCCAGTACTTC. This encodes CSASLASGGGETQYF.

This clonotype was detected many times. This sequence joins TRBV6-5 and TRBJ2-7, with D tentatively TRBD1 (6 bases). Trimming pared 0 bases from V and 3 bases from J, leaving 9 bases between. This CDR3 is 14 amino acids long. Germline-derived CDR1 and CDR2 are MNHEY and SVGAGI. The CDR3 DNA is TGTGCCAGCAGTTACTCGGACAGAGGCTACGAGCAGTACGTC. Amino acid sequence: CASSYSDRGYEQYV.

This clonotype turned up a few times. The J gene is TRBJ2-1, the V gene TRBV7-3; D unresolved. The V and J ends lost 0 bases and 6 bases respectively, with 12 bases between them. Germline CDR1 and CDR2: SGHTA and FQGTGA. The CDR3 is 15 residues long. CDR3 in DNA: TGTGCCAGCAGCTTAACAGGGAAAATCCCCAATGAGCAGTTCTTC. Its translation is CASSLTGKIPNEQFF.

The chain couples TRBV12-3 or TRBV12-4 to TRBJ2-6; D remains ambiguous. The CDR3 runs to 15 residues. Trimming pared 2 bases from V and 1 base from J, leaving 6 bases between. The chain's CDR3 is CASSLWGSGANVLTF. CDR3 nucleotides: TGTGCCAGCAGTTTATGGGGTTCTGGGGCCAACGTCCTGACTTTC.

This clonotype was recorded at least ten times. Sequence at one end of the junction differs from germline and may be a read error. This chain uses TRBV7-7 with TRBJ1-4; the match to TRBD1 covers 9 bases. This CDR3 comprises 14 residues. Germline V gives CDR1 SSHAT, CDR2 FNYEAQ (reference sequence). CDR3 sequence: CASSPGTGSEKLFF. The CDR3 coding sequence is TGTGCTAGCAGCCCCGGGACAGGGAGTGAAAAACTGTTTTTT.

Concerning this clonotype itself: Since a much larger clone is just one base distant, this may be a read error. The chain recombines TRBV18 with TRBJ2-1; weak D call: TRBD1 (5 bases). Deletions cut 2 bases from V and 0 bases from J, with 8 bases between. The CDR3 runs to 15 residues. CDR1 is KGHSH and CDR2 is LQKENI in the germline V gene. The CDR3 DNA reads TGTGCCAGCTCACCATGGGGCTTCTCCTACAATGAGCAGTTCTTC. It is translated as CASSPWGFSYNEQFF.

The table lists this clonotype with many counts. The V gene is TRBV7-3, the J gene TRBJ2-5; the match to TRBD2 covers 7 bases. Trimming took 2 bases from V and 2 from J; bases not matched to a gene: 5. The CDR3 loop spans 15 amino acids. Germline values: CDR1 SGHTA, CDR2 FQGTGA. The CDR3 loop is CASSLGRGRQETQYF. CDR3 nucleotide sequence: TGTGCCAGCAGCTTAGGGAGGGGCAGACAAGAGACCCAGTACTTC. Using reference TRBV7-3 and TRBJ2-5 for the parts outside the CDR3, the full variable domain is GAGVSQTPSNKVTEKGKYVELRCDPISGHTALYWYRQSLGQGPEFLIYFQGTGAADDSGLPNDRFFAVRPEGSVSTLKIQRTERGDSAVYLCASSLGRGRQETQYFGPGTRLLVL.

This clonotype was observed many times. The chain couples TRBV3-1 to TRBJ1-6; D call uncertain. Deletions cut 1 base from V and 6 bases from J, with 10 bases between. Per the germline V gene, CDR1 is LGHDT and CDR2 is YNNKEL (reference sequence). This CDR3 has 15 amino acids. The CDR3 sequence is CASSQVNGANSPLHF. DNA of the CDR3: TGTGCCAGCAGCCAAGTGAATGGAGCTAATTCACCCCTCCACTTT.

This clonotype has at least ten counts. The rearrangement joins TRBV27 to TRBJ2-1, with D uncertain. From germline, CDR1 is MNHEY and CDR2 SMNVEV (reference sequence). The CDR3 extends over 14 amino acids. Trimming removed 5 bases from V and 0 bases from J, with 8 bases in between. CDR3 sequence: CASSPSSSYNEQFF. The CDR3, as DNA: TGTGCCAGCAGTCCTTCGAGCTCCTACAATGAGCAGTTCTTC.

This clonotype was seen a few times. Possible read error: a much larger clone is one base away. J is TRBJ2-1 and V is TRBV7-9; D is unresolved. V was clipped by 5 bases and J by 2 bases, with 1 base between them. This CDR3 is 11 amino acids long. In germline, CDR1 is SEHNR, CDR2 FQNEAQ (reference sequence). The CDR3 DNA sequence: TGTGCCAGCAGCCCCTACAATGAGCAGTTCTTC. As protein: CASSPYNEQFF.

V and J are TRBV14 and TRBJ2-3; D is perhaps TRBD1 or TRBD2 (6 bases each). Germline V gene sequence: CDR1 SGHDN, CDR2 FVKESK. CDR3 length: 19 residues. The V gene lost 0 bases and the J gene lost 2 bases, with 21 bases spanning the gap. This chain's CDR3 is CASSQDSRGTRGTTDTQYF. CDR3 nucleotide sequence: TGTGCCAGCAGCCAAGATTCAAGGGGGACCCGGGGGACCACAGATACGCAGTATTTT.

The chain combines TRBV28 with TRBJ2-2; D gene uncertain. V lost 6 bases, J lost 3 bases, and 17 bases lay in between. There are 16 residues in the CDR3. Looked up from germline, CDR1 is MDHEN and CDR2 is SYDVKM. CDR3 protein: CASSPDPQWDTGELFF. The CDR3 nucleotides read TGTGCCAGCAGCCCTGACCCACAGTGGGACACCGGGGAGCTGTTTTTT.

This clonotype was found a few times. J is TRBJ2-1 and V is TRBV13; the D call may be TRBD1 or TRBD2 (5 bases each). This CDR3 comprises 17 residues. V dropped 5 bases and J dropped 5 bases, with 22 bases sitting between them. The germline V gene has CDR1 PRHDT and CDR2 FYEKMQ (reference sequence). CDR3 in amino acids: CASSVTEGPSVDNEQFF. CDR3 nucleotides: TGTGCCAGCAGCGTAACCGAGGGACCGAGTGTCGACAATGAGCAGTTCTTC.

This clonotype was recorded many times. The chain couples TRBV24-1 to TRBJ2-1, with 9 bases lining up with TRBD2. CDR1 and CDR2 (germline): KGHDR, SFDVKD. The CDR3 totals 16 residues. V gave up 0 bases and J gave up 5 bases; unmatched junction bases: 4. As DNA, the CDR3 is TGTGCCACCAGTGATTTGCAGGCGGGGGGGCACAATGAGCAGTTCTTC. It translates to CATSDLQAGGHNEQFF.

The sample holds many counts of this clonotype. The chain recombines TRBV4-3 with TRBJ2-3; no clear D gene. V shed 0 bases and J shed 3 bases, with 10 bases lying between them. The CDR3 length is 15 residues. Per germline, CDR1 LGHNA and CDR2 YSLEER. CDR3 DNA: TGCGCCAGCAGCCAAGATCGGGCCCAAACAGATACGCAGTATTTT. This sequence encodes CASSQDRAQTDTQYF.

This clonotype was detected ten times or more. The chain recombines TRBV9 with TRBJ2-7; D is ambiguous. The germline V gene has CDR1 SGDLS and CDR2 YYNGEE. Trimming pared 0 bases from V and 5 bases from J, leaving 6 bases between. The CDR3 length is 12 residues. CDR3 in amino acids: CASSVEADEQYF. The CDR3 region has the DNA TGTGCCAGCAGCGTAGAGGCCGACGAGCAGTACTTC.

This clonotype was recorded at least ten times. The V and J genes are TRBV24-1 and TRBJ2-1; no clear D gene. With 5 bases removed from V and 3 bases from J, the gap between germline ends came to 13 bases. CDR3 length equals 15 residues. CDR1 is KGHDR, CDR2 SFDVKD, per germline. CDR3 region: CATSGVSESYNEQFF. CDR3 DNA sequence: TGTGCCACCAGTGGGGTGAGCGAGAGCTACAATGAGCAGTTCTTC.

This clonotype was picked up many times. The chain links TRBV3-1 to TRBJ1-5, with D perhaps matching TRBD1 (5 bases). Per the germline V gene, CDR1 is LGHDT and CDR2 is YNNKEL (reference sequence). Trimming cost V 1 base and J 7 bases, with 11 bases left between them. The CDR3 covers 14 residues. The CDR3 DNA follows: TGTGCCAGCAGCCAAGGTCATGGGGACCAGCCCCAGCATTTT. Translating it yields CASSQGHGDQPQHF.